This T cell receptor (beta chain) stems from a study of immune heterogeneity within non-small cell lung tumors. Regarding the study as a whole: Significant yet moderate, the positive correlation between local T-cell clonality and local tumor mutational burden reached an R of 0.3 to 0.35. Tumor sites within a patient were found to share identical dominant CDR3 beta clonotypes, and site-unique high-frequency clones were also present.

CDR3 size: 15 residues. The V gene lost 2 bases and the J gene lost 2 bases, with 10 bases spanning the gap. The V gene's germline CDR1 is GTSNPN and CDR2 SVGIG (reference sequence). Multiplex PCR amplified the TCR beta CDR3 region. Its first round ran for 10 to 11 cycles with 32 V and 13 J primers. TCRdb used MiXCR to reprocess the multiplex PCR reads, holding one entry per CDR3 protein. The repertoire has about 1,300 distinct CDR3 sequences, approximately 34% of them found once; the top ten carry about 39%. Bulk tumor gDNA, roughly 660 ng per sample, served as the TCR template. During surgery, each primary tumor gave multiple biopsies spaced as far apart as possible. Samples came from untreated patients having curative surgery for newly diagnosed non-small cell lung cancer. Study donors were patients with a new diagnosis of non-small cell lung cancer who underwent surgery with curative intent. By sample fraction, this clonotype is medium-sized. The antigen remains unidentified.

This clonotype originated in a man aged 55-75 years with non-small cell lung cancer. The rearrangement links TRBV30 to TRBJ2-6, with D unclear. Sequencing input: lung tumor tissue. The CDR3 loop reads CAWSLLHTGANVLTF. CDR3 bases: TGTGCCTGGAGTTTATTACACACTGGGGCCAACGTCCTGACTTTC.